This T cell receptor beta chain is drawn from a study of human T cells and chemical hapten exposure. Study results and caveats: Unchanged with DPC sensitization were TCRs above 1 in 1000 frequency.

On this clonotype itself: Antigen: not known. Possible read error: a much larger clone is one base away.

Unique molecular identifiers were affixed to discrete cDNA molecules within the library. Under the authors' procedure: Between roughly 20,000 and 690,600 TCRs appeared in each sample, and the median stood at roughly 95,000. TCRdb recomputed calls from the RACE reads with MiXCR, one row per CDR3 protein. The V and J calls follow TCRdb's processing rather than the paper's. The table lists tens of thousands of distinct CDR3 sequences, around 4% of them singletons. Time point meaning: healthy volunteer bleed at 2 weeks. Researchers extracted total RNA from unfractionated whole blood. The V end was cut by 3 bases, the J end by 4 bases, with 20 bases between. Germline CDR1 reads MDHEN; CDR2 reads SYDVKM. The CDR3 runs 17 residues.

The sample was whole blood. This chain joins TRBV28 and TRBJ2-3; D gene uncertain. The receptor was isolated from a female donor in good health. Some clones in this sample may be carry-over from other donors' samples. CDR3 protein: CASSFPSALERADTQYF. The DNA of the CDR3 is TGTGCCAGCAGTTTTCCATCCGCTTTGGAAAGAGCAGATACGCAGTATTTT.